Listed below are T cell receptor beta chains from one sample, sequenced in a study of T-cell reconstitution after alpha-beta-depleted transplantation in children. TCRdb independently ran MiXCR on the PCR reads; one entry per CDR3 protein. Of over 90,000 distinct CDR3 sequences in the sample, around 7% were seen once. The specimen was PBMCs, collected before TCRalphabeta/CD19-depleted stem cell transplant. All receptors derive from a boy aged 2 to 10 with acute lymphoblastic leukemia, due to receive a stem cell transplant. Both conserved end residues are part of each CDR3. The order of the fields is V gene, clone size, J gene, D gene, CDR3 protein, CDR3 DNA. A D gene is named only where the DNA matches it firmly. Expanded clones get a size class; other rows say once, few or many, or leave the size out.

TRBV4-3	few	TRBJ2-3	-	CASSQGQGDTQYF	TGCGCCAGCAGCCAAGGGCAGGGAGATACGCAGTATTTT
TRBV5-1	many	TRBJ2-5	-	CASRTSSGKETQYF	TGCGCCAGCCGCACCAGCTCGGGCAAAGAGACCCAGTACTTC
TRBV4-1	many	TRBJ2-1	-	CASRVHSSSSYNEQFF	TGCGCCAGCAGAGTACACTCCTCGAGCTCCTACAATGAGCAGTTCTTC
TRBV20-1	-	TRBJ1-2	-	CSAPNLRGVGARAYGYTF	TGCAGTGCTCCAAACCTAAGGGGGGTTGGGGCACGGGCCTATGGCTACACCTTC
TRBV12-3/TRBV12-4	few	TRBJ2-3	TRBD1	CAIQSGQGADTQYF	TGTGCCATTCAGTCCGGACAGGGGGCAGATACGCAGTATTTT
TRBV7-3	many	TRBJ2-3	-	CASSSSGATTDTQYF	TGTGCCAGCAGCTCATCGGGAGCGACGACAGATACGCAGTATTTT
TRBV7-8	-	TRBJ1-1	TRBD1	CASSSPGGSPATEAFF	TGTGCCAGCAGCTCTCCAGGGGGCTCCCCTGCCACTGAAGCTTTCTTT
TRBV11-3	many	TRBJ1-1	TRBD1	CASSSLTGTGEAFF	TGTGCCAGCAGCTCTCTAACCGGGACAGGGGAAGCTTTCTTT
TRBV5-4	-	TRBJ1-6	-	CASSFYNSPLHF	TGTGCCAGCAGCTTCTATAATTCACCCCTCCACTTT
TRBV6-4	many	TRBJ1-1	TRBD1	CASRDQGAEAFF	TGTGCCAGCAGAGATCAGGGGGCTGAAGCTTTCTTT
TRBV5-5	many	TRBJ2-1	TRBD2	CASSFSGGPYNEQFF	TGTGCCAGCAGCTTTAGCGGGGGGCCCTACAATGAGCAGTTCTTC
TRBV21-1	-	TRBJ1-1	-	CASSKAPATQGWMNTEAFF	TGTGCCAGCAGCAAAGCGCCCGCCACACAGGGGTGGATGAACACTGAAGCTTTCTTT
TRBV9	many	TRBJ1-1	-	CASSSNRENTEAFF	TGTGCCAGCAGCTCCAACAGGGAGAACACTGAAGCTTTCTTT
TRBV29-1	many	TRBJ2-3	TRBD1	CSVGGGTGGSGTDTQYF	TGCAGCGTTGGTGGTGGGACAGGGGGCTCGGGCACAGATACGCAGTATTTT
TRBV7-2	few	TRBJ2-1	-	CASSFGGGHRNEQFF	TGTGCCAGCAGCTTTGGGGGGGGGCACAGGAATGAGCAGTTCTTC
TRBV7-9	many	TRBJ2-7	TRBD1	CASSGDRTTYEQYF	TGTGCCAGCAGCGGGGACAGGACGACCTACGAGCAGTACTTC
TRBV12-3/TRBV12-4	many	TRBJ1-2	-	CASSPTLKISNGYTF	TGTGCCAGCAGTCCTACACTTAAGATTAGCAATGGCTACACCTTC
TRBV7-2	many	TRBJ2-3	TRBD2	CASSFPSGGAGTQYF	TGTGCCAGCAGCTTCCCTAGCGGGGGGGCAGGTACGCAGTATTTT
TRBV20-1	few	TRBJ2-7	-	CSAKGTFDYEQYF	TGCAGTGCTAAGGGGACGTTTGATTACGAGCAGTACTTC
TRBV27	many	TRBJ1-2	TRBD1	CASSLSDGQGEGYTF	TGTGCCAGCAGTTTATCGGATGGACAGGGCGAGGGCTACACCTTC
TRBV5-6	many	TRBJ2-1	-	CASSPGVGEQFF	TGTGCCAGCAGCCCAGGGGTGGGTGAGCAGTTCTTC
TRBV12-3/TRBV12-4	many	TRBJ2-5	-	CASSTRQGMETQYF	TGTGCCAGCAGTACACGACAAGGAATGGAGACCCAGTACTTC
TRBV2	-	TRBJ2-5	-	CTISERDAGRYYQETQYF	TGTACCATCAGTGAACGGGACGCAGGCCGTTATTACCAAGAGACCCAGTACTTC
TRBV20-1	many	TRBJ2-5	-	CSARGVGSQETQYF	TGCAGTGCTAGAGGGGTCGGCTCCCAAGAGACCCAGTACTTC
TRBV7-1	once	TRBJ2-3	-	CASSSKGGASADTQYF	TGTGCCAGCAGCTCAAAGGGGGGGGCGAGCGCAGATACGCAGTATTTT
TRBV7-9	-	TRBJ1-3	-	CASSWGSLLSGNTIYF	TGTGCCAGCAGCTGGGGTTCCCTGCTCTCTGGAAACACCATATATTTT
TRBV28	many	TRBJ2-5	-	CASTPRGGQETQYF	TGTGCCAGCACCCCCCGAGGGGGCCAAGAGACCCAGTACTTC
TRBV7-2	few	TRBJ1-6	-	CASSLGGRANSPLHF	TGTGCCAGCAGCTTAGGGGGCAGGGCCAATTCACCCCTCCACTTT
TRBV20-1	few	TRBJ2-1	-	CSAARRGGRYNEQFF	TGCAGTGCTGCCCGCCGGGGCGGGCGCTACAATGAGCAGTTCTTC
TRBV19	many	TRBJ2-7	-	CASSPGHNYEQYF	TGTGCCAGTAGCCCGGGACATAACTACGAGCAGTACTTC
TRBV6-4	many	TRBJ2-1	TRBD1	CASSPGQGANEQFF	TGTGCCAGCAGTCCGGGACAGGGTGCGAATGAGCAGTTCTTC
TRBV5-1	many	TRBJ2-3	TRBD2	CASSPGRLAGGPTDTQYF	TGCGCCAGCAGCCCCGGCCGGCTAGCGGGGGGGCCTACAGATACGCAGTATTTT
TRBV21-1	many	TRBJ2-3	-	CASSKGDRNTTDTQYF	TGTGCCAGCAGCAAAGGAGACAGGAACACCACAGATACGCAGTATTTT
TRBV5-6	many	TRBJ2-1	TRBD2	CASSQWGLAFSGLNEQFF	TGTGCCAGCAGCCAATGGGGACTAGCGTTTTCGGGCCTAAATGAGCAGTTCTTC
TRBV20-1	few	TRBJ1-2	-	CSARDRSYGVDGYTF	TGCAGTGCTAGAGATAGGAGTTACGGGGTGGACGGCTACACCTTC
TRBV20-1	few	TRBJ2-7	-	CSARNSGTGRLEQYF	TGCAGTGCTAGGAATAGCGGGACAGGGCGTCTGGAGCAGTACTTC
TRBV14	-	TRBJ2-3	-	CASSQGDYTDTQYF	TGTGCCAGCAGCCAAGGAGACTACACAGATACGCAGTATTTT
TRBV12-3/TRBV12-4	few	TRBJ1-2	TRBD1	CASSSWTGGEYYGYTF	TGTGCCAGCAGTTCCTGGACAGGCGGGGAGTACTATGGCTACACCTTC
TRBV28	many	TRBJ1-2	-	CASNLDSYGYTF	TGTGCCAGCAATCTTGACAGCTATGGCTACACCTTC
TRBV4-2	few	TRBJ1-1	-	CAATREGTEAFF	TGTGCCGCCACGCGGGAGGGCACTGAAGCTTTCTTT
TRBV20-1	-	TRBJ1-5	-	CSAREMGAQPNQPQHF	TGCAGTGCTAGAGAAATGGGAGCGCAGCCCAATCAGCCCCAGCATTTT
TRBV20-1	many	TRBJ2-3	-	CSAKGGPLSTDTQYF	TGCAGTGCTAAGGGGGGACCCCTTAGCACAGATACGCAGTATTTT
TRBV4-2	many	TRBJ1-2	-	CASSPGQNYGYTF	TGTGCCAGCAGCCCTGGACAGAACTATGGCTACACCTTC
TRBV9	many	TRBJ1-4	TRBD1	CASSATGGTNEKLFF	TGTGCCAGCAGCGCGACAGGGGGTACTAATGAAAAACTGTTTTTT
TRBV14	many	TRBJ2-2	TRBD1	CASRTGGHGELFF	TGTGCCAGCAGAACAGGGGGCCACGGGGAGCTGTTTTTT
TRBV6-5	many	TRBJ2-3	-	CASRASWTDTQYF	TGTGCCAGCCGGGCCTCATGGACAGATACGCAGTATTTT
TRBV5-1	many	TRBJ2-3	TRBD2	CASSFVGASGGGTDTQYF	TGCGCCAGCAGCTTTGTCGGTGCTAGCGGGGGGGGCACAGATACGCAGTATTTT
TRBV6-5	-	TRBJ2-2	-	CASSYSSQGTTGELFF	TGTGCCAGCAGTTACTCGAGTCAGGGGACAACCGGGGAGCTGTTTTTT
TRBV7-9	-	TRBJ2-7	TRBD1	CASSPDRDEQYF	TGTGCCAGCAGCCCCGACAGGGACGAGCAGTACTTC
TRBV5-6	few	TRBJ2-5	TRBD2	CASSFVTSGGSETQYF	TGTGCCAGCAGCTTCGTGACTAGCGGGGGGTCCGAGACCCAGTACTTC
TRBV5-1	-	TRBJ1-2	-	CASSSTGYGYTF	TGCGCCAGCAGCTCTACAGGGTATGGCTACACCTTC
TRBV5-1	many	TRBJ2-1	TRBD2	CASSPEGGGADEQFF	TGCGCCAGCAGCCCAGAAGGCGGGGGGGCCGATGAGCAGTTCTTC
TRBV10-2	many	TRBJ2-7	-	CASRGQSYEQYF	TGCGCCAGCCGGGGGCAGTCCTACGAGCAGTACTTC
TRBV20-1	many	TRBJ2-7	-	CSARDVRGTSSYEQYF	TGCAGTGCTAGGGATGTCAGGGGCACAAGCTCCTACGAGCAGTACTTC